The rows below give T cell receptor beta chains drawn from one sample of a study of long-term antiretroviral therapy in people with HIV. Using immunoSEQ multiplex PCR, the repertoire was profiled, and TCRdb retains in-frame clones only, with some absent. The sample carries approximately 3,200 clones, about 88% recorded once. The specimen comprised unsorted PBMCs, sampled 0.3 years after starting antiretroviral therapy. Every receptor here comes from a woman aged 45 to 65 with HIV. CDR3s include the opening cysteine and the closing phenylalanine or tryptophan. D genes are given only for firm matches. Some rows have no size entry. The others give once, few or many, or a class for an expanded clone.

clone_size: .; j_call: TRBJ2-7; v_call: TRBV15; d_call: .; cdr3_aa: CATSREMRARLGEQYF; cdr3_nt: TGTGCCACCAGCAGAGAGATGCGGGCCAGACTGGGCGAGCAGTACTTC
clone_size: .; j_call: TRBJ2-1; v_call: TRBV7-9; d_call: .; cdr3_aa: CASSLEGTHNEQFF; cdr3_nt: TGTGCCAGCAGCTTAGAGGGCACCCACAATGAGCAGTTCTTC
clone_size: .; j_call: TRBJ2-3; v_call: TRBV30; d_call: .; cdr3_aa: CAWSVPGGDTQYF; cdr3_nt: TGTGCCTGGAGTGTCCCAGGGGGGGATACGCAGTATTTT
clone_size: few; j_call: TRBJ1-6; v_call: TRBV2; d_call: .; cdr3_aa: CASSETGSYNSPLHF; cdr3_nt: TGTGCCAGCAGTGAAACTGGATCCTATAATTCACCCCTCCACTTT
clone_size: .; j_call: TRBJ1-4; v_call: TRBV13; d_call: .; cdr3_aa: CASSVMVPQGIGEKLFF; cdr3_nt: TGTGCCAGCAGCGTTATGGTCCCTCAGGGGATAGGGGAAAAACTGTTTTTT
clone_size: .; j_call: TRBJ1-3; v_call: TRBV9; d_call: .; cdr3_aa: CASSVDGYTIYF; cdr3_nt: TGTGCCAGCAGCGTAGACGGATACACCATATATTTT
clone_size: .; j_call: TRBJ2-6; v_call: TRBV4-3; d_call: TRBD1; cdr3_aa: CASSQERTGVAGANVLTF; cdr3_nt: TGCGCCAGCAGCCAAGAGAGGACAGGGGTCGCCGGGGCCAACGTCCTGACTTTC
clone_size: .; j_call: TRBJ1-5; v_call: TRBV12-5; d_call: .; cdr3_aa: CASAPGLDNQPQHF; cdr3_nt: TGTGCTAGTGCCCCCGGACTGGACAATCAGCCCCAGCATTTT
clone_size: .; j_call: TRBJ2-4; v_call: TRBV19; d_call: TRBD1; cdr3_aa: CASSSRDSGGNIQYF; cdr3_nt: TGTGCCAGTAGCAGCCGGGACAGTGGAGGAAACATTCAGTACTTC
clone_size: .; j_call: TRBJ2-6; v_call: TRBV5-1; d_call: .; cdr3_aa: CASSLDRAYSGANVLTF; cdr3_nt: TGCGCCAGCAGCTTGGACAGGGCGTACTCTGGGGCCAACGTCCTGACTTTC
clone_size: .; j_call: TRBJ2-3; v_call: TRBV5-4; d_call: .; cdr3_aa: CASSLPGGLADTQYF; cdr3_nt: TGTGCCAGCAGCTTGCCTGGCGGTCTGGCAGATACGCAGTATTTT
clone_size: .; j_call: TRBJ2-3; v_call: TRBV7-7; d_call: TRBD1; cdr3_aa: CASSQNRGTDTQYF; cdr3_nt: TGTGCTAGCAGCCAGAACAGGGGGACAGATACGCAGTATTTT
clone_size: .; j_call: TRBJ2-7; v_call: TRBV2; d_call: .; cdr3_aa: CASSGGEFSLSYEQYF; cdr3_nt: TGTGCCAGCAGTGGAGGGGAGTTTAGTCTCTCCTACGAGCAGTACTTC
clone_size: .; j_call: TRBJ2-5; v_call: TRBV6-1; d_call: .; cdr3_aa: CASSGAHGETQYF; cdr3_nt: TGTGCCAGCAGTGGGGCTCATGGTGAGACCCAGTACTTC
clone_size: once; j_call: TRBJ2-7; v_call: TRBV27; d_call: .; cdr3_aa: CASRPGTPPYEQYF; cdr3_nt: TGTGCCAGCAGACCGGGGACACCTCCTTACGAGCAGTACTTC
clone_size: few; j_call: TRBJ1-6; v_call: TRBV6-5; d_call: TRBD1; cdr3_aa: CASSERQGRSPLHF; cdr3_nt: TGTGCCAGCAGTGAGCGACAGGGTCGGTCACCCCTCCACTTT
clone_size: .; j_call: TRBJ2-2; v_call: TRBV10-2; d_call: .; cdr3_aa: CASTSLYRVAEAGELFF; cdr3_nt: TGCGCCAGCACTTCTCTATACCGGGTAGCGGAGGCCGGGGAGCTGTTTTTT
clone_size: .; j_call: TRBJ1-5; v_call: TRBV7-8; d_call: .; cdr3_aa: CASSPVVPQPQHF; cdr3_nt: TGTGCCAGCAGCCCCGTCGTACCACAGCCCCAGCATTTT
clone_size: .; j_call: TRBJ2-7; v_call: TRBV11-2; d_call: .; cdr3_aa: CASSLTFGGGSYEQYF; cdr3_nt: TGTGCCAGCAGCTTGACATTCGGGGGAGGCTCCTACGAGCAGTACTTC
clone_size: few; j_call: TRBJ1-2; v_call: TRBV30; d_call: .; cdr3_aa: CALANYGYTF; cdr3_nt: TGTGCCTTAGCTAACTATGGCTACACCTTC
clone_size: once; j_call: TRBJ2-7; v_call: TRBV5-6; d_call: .; cdr3_aa: CASSFWQNYEQYF; cdr3_nt: TGTGCCAGCAGCTTTTGGCAGAACTACGAGCAGTACTTC
clone_size: .; j_call: TRBJ2-3; v_call: TRBV7-2; d_call: .; cdr3_aa: CASSLEWGDTQYF; cdr3_nt: TGTGCCAGCAGCTTAGAGTGGGGGGATACGCAGTATTTT
clone_size: .; j_call: TRBJ1-2; v_call: TRBV7-2; d_call: .; cdr3_aa: CASSLGARVNYGYTF; cdr3_nt: TGTGCCAGCAGCTTAGGTGCCAGGGTTAACTATGGCTACACCTTC
clone_size: .; j_call: TRBJ2-1; v_call: TRBV11-3; d_call: TRBD1; cdr3_aa: CASSLATTGTGGINEQFF; cdr3_nt: TGTGCCAGCAGCTTAGCCACGACCGGGACAGGGGGCATCAATGAGCAGTTCTTC
clone_size: .; j_call: TRBJ2-5; v_call: TRBV25-1; d_call: TRBD1; cdr3_aa: CASSRGQQETQYF; cdr3_nt: TGTGCCAGTAGCCGGGGACAGCAAGAGACCCAGTACTTC
clone_size: few; j_call: TRBJ1-2; v_call: TRBV27; d_call: .; cdr3_aa: CASSPTRGVGYGYTF; cdr3_nt: TGTGCCAGCAGTCCAACCAGGGGCGTTGGCTATGGCTACACCTTC
clone_size: .; j_call: TRBJ2-5; v_call: TRBV21-1; d_call: .; cdr3_aa: CASSNKGLLHRALETQYF; cdr3_nt: TGTGCCAGCAGCAACAAGGGGCTCCTACACAGGGCCCTGGAGACCCAGTACTTC
clone_size: once; j_call: TRBJ2-1; v_call: TRBV5-6; d_call: TRBD2; cdr3_aa: CASSLFAGGVYNEQFF; cdr3_nt: TGTGCCAGCAGCTTGTTTGCGGGGGGGGTCTACAATGAGCAGTTCTTC
clone_size: .; j_call: TRBJ1-4; v_call: TRBV2; d_call: .; cdr3_aa: CASIAGAREKLFF; cdr3_nt: TGTGCCAGCATTGCGGGGGCGAGGGAAAAACTGTTTTTT
clone_size: once; j_call: TRBJ1-3; v_call: TRBV4-3; d_call: .; cdr3_aa: CASSHTGPGNTIYF; cdr3_nt: TGCGCCAGCAGTCACACAGGGCCTGGAAACACCATATATTTT
clone_size: .; j_call: TRBJ2-5; v_call: TRBV9; d_call: TRBD2; cdr3_aa: CASSVGLAGTQETQYF; cdr3_nt: TGTGCCAGCAGCGTAGGTCTAGCGGGGACTCAAGAGACCCAGTACTTC
clone_size: .; j_call: TRBJ2-3; v_call: TRBV12-5; d_call: .; cdr3_aa: CASGLVTGVGSDTQYF; cdr3_nt: TGTGCTAGTGGTTTGGTAACTGGGGTGGGTTCAGATACGCAGTATTTT
clone_size: .; j_call: TRBJ1-1; v_call: TRBV6-5; d_call: .; cdr3_aa: CASSQRVENTEAFF; cdr3_nt: TGTGCCAGCAGTCAACGGGTGGAGAACACTGAAGCTTTCTTT
clone_size: .; j_call: TRBJ1-1; v_call: TRBV9; d_call: TRBD1; cdr3_aa: CASSARQGSNTEAFF; cdr3_nt: TGTGCCAGCAGCGCGAGACAGGGGAGCAACACTGAAGCTTTCTTT
clone_size: .; j_call: TRBJ2-3; v_call: TRBV5-1; d_call: TRBD2; cdr3_aa: CASSGTSGGAGSDTQYF; cdr3_nt: TGCGCCAGCAGCGGGACTAGCGGGGGGGCCGGGTCAGATACGCAGTATTTT
clone_size: .; j_call: TRBJ1-1; v_call: TRBV6-5; d_call: .; cdr3_aa: CASSYGRGDTEAFF; cdr3_nt: TGTGCCAGCAGTTACGGAAGGGGGGACACTGAAGCTTTCTTT